This T cell receptor beta chain was found in a study of blood T cell repertoires in COVID-19. Across the whole study: There were acute and convalescent COVID-19 samples, and they came from the United States, Italy and Spain. T cells, B-cell-depleted T cells, or PBMCs supplied cDNA or gDNA.

This CDR3 region has 15 residues. The germline gives CDR1 LGHNA, CDR2 YNFKEQ. With V trimmed by 1 base and J by 1 base, 2 bases remained unmatched. Sequencing was performed with immunoSEQ multiplex PCR; in TCRdb, only in-frame clones are kept and a portion is missing. The repertoire holds 150,000 to 200,000 clones, with approximately 84% as singletons. The material sequenced was PBMCs or T cells enriched from blood (not recorded which). This receptor was obtained from a man in his forties who had recovered from COVID-19. V and J are TRBV4-2 and TRBJ2-7, with 9 bases identical to TRBD1. CDR3 DNA: TGTGCCAGCAGCCAAGGGGACAGGGATTCCTACGAGCAGTACTTC. This encodes CASSQGDRDSYEQYF.